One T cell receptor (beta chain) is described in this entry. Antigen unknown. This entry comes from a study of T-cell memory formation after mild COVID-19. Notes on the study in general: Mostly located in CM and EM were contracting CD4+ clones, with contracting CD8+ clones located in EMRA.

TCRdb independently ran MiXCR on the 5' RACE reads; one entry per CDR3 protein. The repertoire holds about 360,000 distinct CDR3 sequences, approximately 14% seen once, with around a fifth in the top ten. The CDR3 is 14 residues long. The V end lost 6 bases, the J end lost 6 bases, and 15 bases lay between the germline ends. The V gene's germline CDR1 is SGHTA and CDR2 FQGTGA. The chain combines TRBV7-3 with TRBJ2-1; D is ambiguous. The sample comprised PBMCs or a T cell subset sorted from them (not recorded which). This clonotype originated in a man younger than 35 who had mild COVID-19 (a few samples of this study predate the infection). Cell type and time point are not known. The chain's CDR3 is CASSTGRRGNEQFF. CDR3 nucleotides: TGTGCCAGCAGTACTGGCCGGCGTGGCAATGAGCAGTTCTTC.